This T cell receptor beta chain was obtained from a study of T-cell reconstitution after alpha-beta-depleted transplantation in children. This CDR3 region has 15 residues. Losses at the gene ends were 4 bases for V and 1 base for J; bases not matched to a gene: 3. The germline gives CDR1 DFQATT, CDR2 SNEGSKA (reference sequence). This clonotype has just a few counts. Unique molecular identifiers tagged the TCRbeta library. TCRdb re-derived calls from the PCR reads in MiXCR, one entry per CDR3 protein. Of more than 550,000 distinct CDR3 sequences listed, more than 9% were seen once; the top ten hold roughly 4%.

This chain links TRBV20-1 with TRBJ2-7; TRBD2 agrees at 14 bases. The receptor's source is a human donor who donated a stem cell graft to a child with acute myeloid leukemia. The sequences come from PBMCs from the stem cell graft donor, collected from the stem cell graft. DNA for the CDR3: TGCAGTGCTACCGGGACTAGCGGGAGTTCCTACGAGCAGTACTTC. Translation gives CSATGTSGSSYEQYF.